The present entry profiles one TCR beta chain with its context. Profiling relied on immunoSEQ multiplex PCR, and the TCRdb table lists in-frame clones only, not all of them. The sample contains 99,000 or so clones, around 87% of which appear only once. V was cut by 3 bases and J by 4 bases, with 15 bases left in between. Germline assignment: CDR1 SQVTM and CDR2 ANQGSEA. The length of the CDR3 is 14 residues. This sample was taken from a study of cytomegalovirus exposure and HLA in healthy donors. This sequence joins TRBV29-1 and TRBJ1-1, with D maybe TRBD1 (6 bases). The sequenced sample consisted of PBMCs. The sequence came from a woman between 18 and 30 years old in good health and CMV-seropositive. The CDR3 region has the DNA TGCAGCGTTGAGCGGGCAGGGGTTACCACTGAAGCTTTCTTT. Its protein product is CSVERAGVTTEAFF.